The clone carrying this T cell receptor (beta chain) appeared many times. Separate cDNA molecules received unique molecular identifiers, which the library attached to them. TCRdb itself ran the RACE reads through MiXCR, one entry per CDR3 protein. The sample has roughly 92,000 distinct CDR3 sequences, about an eighth seen once. The source of the sample is a study of human T cells and chemical hapten exposure. This CDR3 has 14 residues. Trimming cost V 5 bases and J 1 base; bases outside gene matches: 5. The germline gives CDR1 SGHTA, CDR2 FQGNSA. The time point is: patch test 2, 6 weeks after DPC sensitization. Treatment noted: therapeutic diphenylcyclopropenone sensitization with weekly scalp DPC.

The specimen comprised whole blood, sampled in connection with sensitization to the hapten diphenylcyclopropenone (DPC). This TCR was recovered from a woman aged 40 to 50 with alopecia areata. Some clones in this sample may be carry-over from other donors' samples. This rearrangement joins TRBV7-2 to TRBJ2-7; 7 nucleotides match TRBD1. CDR3 sequence reads: CASSRDRVSYEQYF. CDR3 nucleotides: TGTGCCAGCAGCCGTGACAGGGTATCCTACGAGCAGTACTTC.